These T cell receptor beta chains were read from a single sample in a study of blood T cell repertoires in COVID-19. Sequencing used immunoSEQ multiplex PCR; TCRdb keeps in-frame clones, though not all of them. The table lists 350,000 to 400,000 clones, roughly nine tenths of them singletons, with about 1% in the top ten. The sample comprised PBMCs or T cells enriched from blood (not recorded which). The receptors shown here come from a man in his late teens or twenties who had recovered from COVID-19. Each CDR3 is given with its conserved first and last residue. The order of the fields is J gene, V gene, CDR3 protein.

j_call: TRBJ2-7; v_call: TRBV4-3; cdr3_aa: CASSQNSAGSAYEQYF
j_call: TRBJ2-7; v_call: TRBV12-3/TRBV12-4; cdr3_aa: CASSFEGTYEQYF
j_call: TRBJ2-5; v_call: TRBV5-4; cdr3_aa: CASSYGLAGETQYF
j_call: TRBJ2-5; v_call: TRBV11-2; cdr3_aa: CASSFSGGLETQYF
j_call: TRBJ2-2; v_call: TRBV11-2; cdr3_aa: CASSLWGPGELFF
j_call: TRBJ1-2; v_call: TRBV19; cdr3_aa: CASSKQGADSYGYTF
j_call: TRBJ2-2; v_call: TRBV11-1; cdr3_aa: CASSLPGGTGELFF
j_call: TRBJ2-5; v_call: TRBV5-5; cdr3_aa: CASSLAGTQETQYF
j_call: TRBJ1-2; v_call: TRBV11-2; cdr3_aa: CASSHQTENYGYTF
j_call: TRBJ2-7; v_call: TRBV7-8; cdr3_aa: CASSAAPSGGGYEQYF
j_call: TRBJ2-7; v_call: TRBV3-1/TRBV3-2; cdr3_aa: CASKQGHEQYF
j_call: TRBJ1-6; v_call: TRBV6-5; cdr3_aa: CASSLQGTGNSPLHF
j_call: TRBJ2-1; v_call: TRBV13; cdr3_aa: CASSLVPLLAANNEQFF
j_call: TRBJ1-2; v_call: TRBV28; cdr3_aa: CASSSSGQSANYGYTF
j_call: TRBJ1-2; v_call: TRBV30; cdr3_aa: CAWSISRGYTF
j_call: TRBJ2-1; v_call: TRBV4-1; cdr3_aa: CASSPEVAGLAGNEQFF
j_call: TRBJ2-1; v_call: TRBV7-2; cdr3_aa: CASSLAKSAYNEQFF
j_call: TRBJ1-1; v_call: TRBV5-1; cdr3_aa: CASSATGVGNTEAFF
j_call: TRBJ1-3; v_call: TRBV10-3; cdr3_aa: CAISESPPGVIYF
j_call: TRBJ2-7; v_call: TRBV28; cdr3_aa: CASSPGGSHGEQYF
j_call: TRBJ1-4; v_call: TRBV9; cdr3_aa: CASSVEAGGFATNEKLFF
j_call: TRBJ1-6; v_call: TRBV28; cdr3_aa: CASSSGIWALHF
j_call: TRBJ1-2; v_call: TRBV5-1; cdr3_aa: CASSPDGSFNYGYTF
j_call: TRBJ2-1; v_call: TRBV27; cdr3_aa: CASSPWMKREEQFF
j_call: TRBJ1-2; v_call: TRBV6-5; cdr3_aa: CASSYSDTPTYGYTF
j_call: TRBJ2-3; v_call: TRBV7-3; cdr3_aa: CASSTGLAGSTDTQYF
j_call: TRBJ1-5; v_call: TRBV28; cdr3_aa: CASRGQVSNQPQHF
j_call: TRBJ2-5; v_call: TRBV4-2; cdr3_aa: CASSQPQGDVETQYF
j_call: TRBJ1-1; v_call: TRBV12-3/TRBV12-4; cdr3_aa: CASSSQGGTEAFF
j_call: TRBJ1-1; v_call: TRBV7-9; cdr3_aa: CASSARRWANTEAFF
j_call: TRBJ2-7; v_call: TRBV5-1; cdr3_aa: CASSSGTGPYEQYF
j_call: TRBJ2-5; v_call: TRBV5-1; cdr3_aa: CASSLALAGGPQETQYF
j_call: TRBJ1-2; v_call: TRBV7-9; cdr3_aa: CASSFPSLEYYGYTF
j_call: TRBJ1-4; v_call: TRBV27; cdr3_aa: CASQGAATNEKLFF
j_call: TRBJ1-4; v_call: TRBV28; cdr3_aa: CASSLGQVALPKLFF
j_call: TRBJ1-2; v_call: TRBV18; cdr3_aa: CASSPGGTAIYGYTF
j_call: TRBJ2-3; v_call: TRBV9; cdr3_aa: CASSAKGGASTDTQYF
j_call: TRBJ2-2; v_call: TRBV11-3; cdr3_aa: CASSPYTNTGELFF
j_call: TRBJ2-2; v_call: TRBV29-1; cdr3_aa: CSAQDRGQDTGELFF
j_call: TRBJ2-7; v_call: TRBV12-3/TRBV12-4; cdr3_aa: CASSLDRVYEQYF
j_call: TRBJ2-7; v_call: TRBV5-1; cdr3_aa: CASSLGDSAREQYF
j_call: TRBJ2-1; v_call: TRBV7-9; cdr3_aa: CASSSGGGTSGTTDEQFF
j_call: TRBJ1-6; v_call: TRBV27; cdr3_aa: CASSFLAGGKSYNSPLHF
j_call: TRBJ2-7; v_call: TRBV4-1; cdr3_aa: CASRKRGDTSYEQYF
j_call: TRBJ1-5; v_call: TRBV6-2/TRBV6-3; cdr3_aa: CASSPPGQRNQPQHF
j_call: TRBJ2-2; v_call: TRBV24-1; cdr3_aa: CATSDDNRGVRGGELFF
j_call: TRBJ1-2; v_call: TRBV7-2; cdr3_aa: CASSEPGQGYGYTF
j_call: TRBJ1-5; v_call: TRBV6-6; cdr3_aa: CASSYFGDGGNQPQHF
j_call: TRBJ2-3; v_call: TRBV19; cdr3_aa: CASSIVPRAVGTDTQYF
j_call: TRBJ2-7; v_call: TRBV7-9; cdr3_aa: CASSQGTSGVIYEQYF
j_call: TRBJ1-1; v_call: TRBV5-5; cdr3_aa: CASSLTGTEAFF
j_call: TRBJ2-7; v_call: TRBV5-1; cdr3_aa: CASSSYPDFVYF
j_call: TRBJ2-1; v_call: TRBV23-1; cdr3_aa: CASSQRQGNGNEQFF
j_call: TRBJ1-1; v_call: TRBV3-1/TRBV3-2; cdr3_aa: CASSHDLTGRGTEAFF
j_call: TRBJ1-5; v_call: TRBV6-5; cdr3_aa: CASSPQGGVNQPQHF
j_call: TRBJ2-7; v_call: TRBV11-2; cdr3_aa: CASSLGPGNEQYF